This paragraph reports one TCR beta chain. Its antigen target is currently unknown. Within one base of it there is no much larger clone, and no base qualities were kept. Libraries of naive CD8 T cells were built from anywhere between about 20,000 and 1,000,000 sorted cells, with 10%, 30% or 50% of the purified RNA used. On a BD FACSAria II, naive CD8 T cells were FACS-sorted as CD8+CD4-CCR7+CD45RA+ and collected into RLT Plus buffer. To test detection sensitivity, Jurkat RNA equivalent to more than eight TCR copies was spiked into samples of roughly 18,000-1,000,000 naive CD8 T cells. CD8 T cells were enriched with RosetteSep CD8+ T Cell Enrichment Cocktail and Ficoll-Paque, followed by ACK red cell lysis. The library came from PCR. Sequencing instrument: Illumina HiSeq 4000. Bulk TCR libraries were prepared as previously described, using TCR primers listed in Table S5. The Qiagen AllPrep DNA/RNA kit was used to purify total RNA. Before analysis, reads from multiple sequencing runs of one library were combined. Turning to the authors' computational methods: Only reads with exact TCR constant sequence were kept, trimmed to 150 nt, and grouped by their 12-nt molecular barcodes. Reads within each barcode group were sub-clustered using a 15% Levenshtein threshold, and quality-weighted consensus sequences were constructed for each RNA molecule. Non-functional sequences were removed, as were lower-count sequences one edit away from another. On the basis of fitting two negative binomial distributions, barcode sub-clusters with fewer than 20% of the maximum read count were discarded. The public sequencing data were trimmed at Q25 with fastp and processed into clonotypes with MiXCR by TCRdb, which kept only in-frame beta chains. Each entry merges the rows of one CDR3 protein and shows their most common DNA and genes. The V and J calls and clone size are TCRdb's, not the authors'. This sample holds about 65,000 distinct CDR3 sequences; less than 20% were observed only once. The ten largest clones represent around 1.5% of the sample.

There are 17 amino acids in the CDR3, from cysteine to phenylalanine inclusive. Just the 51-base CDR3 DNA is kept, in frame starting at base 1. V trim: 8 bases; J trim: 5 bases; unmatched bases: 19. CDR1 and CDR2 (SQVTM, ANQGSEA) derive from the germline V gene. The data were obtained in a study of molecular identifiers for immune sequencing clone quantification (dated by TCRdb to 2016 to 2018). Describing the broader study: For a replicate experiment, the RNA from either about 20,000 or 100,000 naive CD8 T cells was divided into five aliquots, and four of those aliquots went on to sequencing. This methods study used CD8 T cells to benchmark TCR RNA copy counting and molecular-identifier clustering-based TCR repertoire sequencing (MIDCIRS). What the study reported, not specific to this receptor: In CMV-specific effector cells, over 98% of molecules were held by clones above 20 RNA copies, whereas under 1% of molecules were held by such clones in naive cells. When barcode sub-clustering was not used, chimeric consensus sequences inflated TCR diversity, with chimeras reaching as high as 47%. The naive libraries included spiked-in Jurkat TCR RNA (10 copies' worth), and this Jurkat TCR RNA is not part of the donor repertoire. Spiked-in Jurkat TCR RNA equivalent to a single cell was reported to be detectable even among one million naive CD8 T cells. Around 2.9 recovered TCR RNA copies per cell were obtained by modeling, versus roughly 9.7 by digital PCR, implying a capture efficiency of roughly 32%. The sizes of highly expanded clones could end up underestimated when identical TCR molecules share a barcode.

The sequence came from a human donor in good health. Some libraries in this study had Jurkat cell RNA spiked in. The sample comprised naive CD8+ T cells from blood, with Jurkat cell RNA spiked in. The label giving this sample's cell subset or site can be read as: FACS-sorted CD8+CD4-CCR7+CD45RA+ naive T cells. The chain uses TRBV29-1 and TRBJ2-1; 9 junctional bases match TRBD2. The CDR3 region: CSTWGDGSGSRHNEQFF. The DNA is TGCAGCACCTGGGGGGATGGTAGCGGGAGTCGACACAATGAGCAGTTCTTC.